These T cell receptor beta chains were read from a single sample in a study of blood T cells in healthy people across ages. TCRdb re-called the 5' RACE reads with MiXCR, one entry per CDR3 protein. The sample lists around 1,800,000 distinct CDR3 sequences, 39% occurring once. Sequencing input: blood. These TCRs come from a human donor in good health. CDR3s include the opening cysteine and the closing phenylalanine or tryptophan. A D gene is named only where the DNA matches it firmly. Some rows mark clone size as missing; the rest say once, few, many or name a class of expanded clone.

>NA|TRBJ1-1|NA|TRBV29-1
CSVDSTDRPEAFF
TGCAGCGTCGATTCAACAGACCGTCCTGAAGCTTTCTTT
>NA|TRBJ2-7|NA|TRBV7-2
CASSDPASRIYHEQYF
TGTGCCAGCAGCGACCCGGCCAGTAGGATTTACCACGAGCAGTACTTC
>NA|TRBJ2-7|NA|TRBV7-9
CASSLGGEGADEQYF
TGTGCCAGCAGCTTAGGAGGGGAGGGGGCCGACGAGCAGTACTTC
>many|TRBJ1-2|NA|TRBV29-1
CSGGTDYGYTF
TGCAGCGGAGGTACTGATTATGGCTACACCTTC
>NA|TRBJ2-5|NA|TRBV28
CASSLDGTETLYF
TGTGCCAGCAGTTTAGACGGAACCGAGACCCTGTACTTC
>NA|TRBJ1-2|NA|TRBV5-5
CASSLKTWRDNYGYTF
TGTGCCAGCAGCCTAAAGACATGGAGAGACAACTATGGCTACACCTTC
>NA|TRBJ1-2|NA|TRBV12-3/TRBV12-4
CASSYRQILPNYGYTF
TGTGCCAGCAGTTACCGACAGATCCTACCTAACTATGGCTACACCTTC
>once|TRBJ1-1|NA|TRBV15
CATSRAINTEAFF
TGTGCAACCAGCAGAGCAATCAACACTGAAGCTTTCTTT
>few|TRBJ1-1|TRBD1|TRBV10-3
CAISGDRGITEAFF
TGTGCCATCAGTGGGGACAGGGGAATCACTGAAGCTTTCTTT
>few|TRBJ2-7|NA|TRBV4-1
CASSQMDGSYEQYF
TGCGCCAGCAGCCAAATGGACGGGTCCTACGAGCAGTACTTC
>NA|TRBJ1-2|NA|TRBV7-9
CASSLGLQPFYGYTF
TGTGCCAGCAGCTTAGGATTACAGCCCTTCTATGGCTACACCTTC
>few|TRBJ2-3|TRBD1|TRBV4-1
CASSQEGGLTDTQYF
TGCGCCAGCAGCCAAGAAGGGGGCCTCACAGATACGCAGTATTTT
>NA|TRBJ2-1|NA|TRBV4-1
CASSQDRASGYEQFF
TGCGCCAGCAGCCAAGATCGGGCTTCAGGGTATGAGCAGTTCTTC
>few|TRBJ2-5|NA|TRBV4-3
CASSQGRAGYDETQYF
TGCGCCAGCAGCCAAGGGAGAGCAGGGTATGACGAGACCCAGTACTTC
>NA|TRBJ2-2|TRBD2|TRBV4-2
CASSQVGGENTGELFF
TGTGCCAGCAGCCAAGTTGGGGGGGAGAACACCGGGGAGCTGTTTTTT
>NA|TRBJ1-2|TRBD1|TRBV4-1
CASSQAEGDRGYGYTF
TGCGCCAGCAGCCAAGCCGAAGGGGACAGGGGTTATGGCTACACCTTC
>few|TRBJ2-7|TRBD1|TRBV7-9
CASSSGQTVYEQYF
TGTGCCAGCAGCTCGGGACAGACGGTCTACGAGCAGTACTTC
>NA|TRBJ1-1|TRBD1|TRBV6-6
CASQTGGRAEAFF
TGTGCCAGTCAGACAGGGGGTCGAGCGGAAGCTTTCTTT
>NA|TRBJ2-1|NA|TRBV6-5
CASSDIQNGWEQFF
TGTGCCAGCAGTGACATCCAAAACGGTTGGGAGCAGTTCTTC
>many|TRBJ1-2|NA|TRBV6-6
CASSYSEGLDGYTF
TGTGCCAGCAGTTACTCGGAGGGGCTTGATGGCTACACCTTC
>NA|TRBJ1-1|TRBD1|TRBV4-2
CASSQTGGGETEAFF
TGTGCCAGCAGCCAGACAGGGGGCGGAGAAACTGAAGCTTTCTTT
>few|TRBJ1-6|NA|TRBV2
CASSEQFNSPLHF
TGTGCCAGCAGTGAACAGTTTAATTCACCCCTCCACTTT
>few|TRBJ2-3|TRBD2|TRBV12-3/TRBV12-4
CASRASGGHRFTDTQYF
TGTGCCAGCAGGGCTAGCGGGGGGCACCGGTTCACAGATACGCAGTATTTT
>NA|TRBJ2-7|TRBD2|TRBV20-1
CSAREASGTPYEQYF
TGCAGTGCTAGAGAGGCTAGCGGGACCCCCTACGAGCAGTACTTC
>few|TRBJ1-2|NA|TRBV7-2
CASSSPAGRGGYTF
TGTGCCAGCAGCTCCCCTGCGGGGCGAGGGGGCTACACCTTC
>NA|TRBJ2-4|TRBD2|TRBV12-3/TRBV12-4
CASSLTSGVLYNEQYF
TGTGCCAGCAGTTTAACTAGCGGGGTCTTATACAATGAGCAGTACTTC
>NA|TRBJ2-5|NA|TRBV28
CASSGDAGETQYF
TGTGCCAGCAGTGGGGACGCAGGGGAGACCCAGTACTTC
>NA|TRBJ2-7|NA|TRBV7-9
CASSGGWGGEQYF
TGTGCCAGCAGCGGGGGGTGGGGAGGAGAGCAGTACTTC
>NA|TRBJ1-1|NA|TRBV25-1
CASSEYGQAEAFF
TGTGCCAGCAGTGAATATGGGCAGGCTGAAGCTTTCTTT
>NA|TRBJ2-7|TRBD1|TRBV6-5
CASSYQTGQGYEQYF
TGTGCCAGCAGTTACCAGACCGGACAGGGCTACGAGCAGTACTTC
>NA|TRBJ1-2|TRBD1|TRBV5-1
CASNLDRGNYGYTF
TGCGCCAGCAACTTGGACAGGGGGAACTATGGCTACACCTTC
>NA|TRBJ1-2|NA|TRBV7-2
CASSPGGRGYYGYTF
TGTGCCAGCAGCCCTGGGGGCCGAGGGTACTATGGCTACACCTTC
>many|TRBJ2-6|NA|TRBV6-5
CASSYSLGSGANVLTF
TGTGCCAGCAGTTATAGCTTAGGCTCTGGGGCCAACGTCCTGACTTTC
>NA|TRBJ2-3|NA|TRBV6-1
CASREGQDTDTQYF
TGTGCCAGCAGGGAAGGACAAGACACAGATACGCAGTATTTT
>many|TRBJ2-7|TRBD2|TRBV4-3
CASSQDAGGTDEQYF
TGCGCCAGCAGCCAAGATGCGGGGGGCACCGACGAGCAGTACTTC
>NA|TRBJ2-7|TRBD2|TRBV13
CASTLWPSGGHEQYF
TGTGCCAGCACTCTTTGGCCTAGCGGGGGGCACGAGCAGTACTTC
>NA|TRBJ2-7|NA|TRBV20-1
CSATLTSSQEQYF
TGCAGTGCTACCCTGACGAGTTCTCAAGAGCAGTACTTC
>NA|TRBJ1-6|NA|TRBV10-3
CAISGPLQGSPLHF
TGTGCCATCAGTGGCCCACTCCAGGGCTCACCCCTCCACTTT
>NA|TRBJ2-1|TRBD2|TRBV6-1
CASSNAGLAGPISSHNEQFF
TGTGCCAGCAGCAACGCCGGACTAGCGGGGCCCATTAGCTCCCACAATGAGCAGTTCTTC
>few|TRBJ2-7|NA|TRBV20-1
CSASGPTGSYEQYF
TGCAGTGCTTCTGGCCCGACAGGATCCTACGAGCAGTACTTC
>NA|TRBJ1-6|NA|TRBV7-2
CASSLDAGPPLHF
TGTGCCAGCAGCTTAGATGCAGGTCCACCCCTCCACTTT
>few|TRBJ1-1|NA|TRBV5-5
CASSLGALLGEAFF
TGTGCCAGCAGCTTGGGAGCCCTCCTGGGGGAAGCTTTCTTT
>NA|TRBJ2-3|NA|TRBV15
CATSRDIGEDTQYF
TGTGCCACCAGCAGAGATATAGGCGAGGATACGCAGTATTTT
>NA|TRBJ2-1|TRBD2|TRBV5-1
CASSLVAGGTLTYNEQFF
TGCGCCAGCAGCTTGGTAGCGGGGGGTACTCTTACCTACAATGAGCAGTTCTTC
>NA|TRBJ2-7|NA|TRBV20-1
CSADGRSLTYEQYF
TGCAGTGCGGATGGACGGAGTCTTACCTACGAGCAGTACTTC
>NA|TRBJ1-4|NA|TRBV7-2
CASSLGSGFLTNEKLFF
TGTGCCAGCAGCTTAGGATCGGGTTTTTTAACTAATGAAAAACTGTTTTTT
>NA|TRBJ2-3|NA|TRBV5-1
CASSFGGTADTQYF
TGCGCCAGCAGCTTTGGGGGCACTGCAGATACGCAGTATTTT
>once|TRBJ1-1|NA|TRBV3-1
CASSLLYSRQTGTRTEAFF
TGTGCCAGCAGCCTCCTCTATAGCCGACAGACTGGGACCCGGACTGAAGCTTTCTTT
>NA|TRBJ2-7|NA|TRBV28
CASSHTLGTSSYEQYF
TGTGCCAGCAGCCACACCTTGGGCACTAGCTCCTACGAGCAGTACTTC
>NA|TRBJ1-4|NA|TRBV7-9
CASSLGSAAEKLFF
TGTGCCAGCAGCTTAGGGTCAGCAGCGGAAAAACTGTTTTTT
>few|TRBJ1-2|TRBD1|TRBV11-1
CASSLLGQGSYGYTF
TGTGCCAGCAGCTTATTGGGACAGGGGTCCTATGGCTACACCTTC
>few|TRBJ2-5|TRBD2|TRBV10-3
CAISGTSGSQETQYF
TGTGCCATCAGTGGGACTAGCGGGAGCCAAGAGACCCAGTACTTC
>NA|TRBJ1-1|NA|TRBV29-1
CSVEHDPLVTEAFF
TGCAGCGTTGAACATGACCCGCTGGTCACTGAAGCTTTCTTT
>few|TRBJ2-7|NA|TRBV18
CASLPGTSTYEQYF
TGTGCCAGCCTTCCCGGGACATCGACCTACGAGCAGTACTTC
>NA|TRBJ2-1|NA|TRBV20-1
CSARRGGGLNEQFF
TGCAGTGCTAGAAGGGGCGGGGGCCTTAATGAGCAGTTCTTC
>few|TRBJ2-3|TRBD2|TRBV20-1
CSATSGGGTDTQYF
TGCAGTGCTACCAGCGGGGGGGGTACAGATACGCAGTATTTT
>many|TRBJ2-5|NA|TRBV6-5
CASSSRLLRGETQYF
TGTGCCAGCAGTTCGAGACTGCTACGGGGGGAGACCCAGTACTTC
>NA|TRBJ1-2|NA|TRBV7-2
CASGLDRLSWSYTF
TGTGCCAGCGGCTTAGACAGGCTTAGTTGGAGCTACACCTTC
>NA|TRBJ1-1|TRBD1|TRBV6-5
CASSRTGREAFF
TGTGCCAGCAGTAGGACAGGGAGGGAAGCTTTCTTT